This TCR beta chain was identified in a study of cytomegalovirus exposure and HLA in healthy donors. Losses at the gene ends were 10 bases for V and 7 bases for J; bases not matched to a gene: 16. Germline V lookup: CDR1 MDHEN, CDR2 SYDVKM. This CDR3 contains 14 residues. PCR was performed using 60 Vbeta and 13 Jbeta primers. Assay: immunoSEQ multiplex PCR; the TCRdb copy retains only in-frame clones and omits some. The sample records approximately 150,000 clones, under 90% being singletons. V is TRBV28 and J is TRBJ2-7, with TRBD1 matching over 7 bases. Source material: PBMCs. This clonotype was obtained from a male donor in good health and CMV-seronegative. CDR3 DNA sequence: TGTGCCACCGCCTCCGGGACAGCCGTCCTAGAGCAGTACTTC. Translation: CATASGTAVLEQYF.